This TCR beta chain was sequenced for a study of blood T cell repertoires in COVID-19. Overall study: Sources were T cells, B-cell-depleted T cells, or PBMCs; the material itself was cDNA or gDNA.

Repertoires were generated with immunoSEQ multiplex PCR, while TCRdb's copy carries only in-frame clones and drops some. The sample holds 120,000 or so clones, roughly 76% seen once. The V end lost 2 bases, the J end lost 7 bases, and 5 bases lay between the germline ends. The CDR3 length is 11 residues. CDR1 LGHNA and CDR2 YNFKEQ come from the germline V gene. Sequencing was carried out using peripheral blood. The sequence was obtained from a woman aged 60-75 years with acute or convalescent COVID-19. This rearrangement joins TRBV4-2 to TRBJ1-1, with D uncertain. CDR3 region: CASSQYSEAFF. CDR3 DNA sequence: TGTGCCAGCAGCCAATACAGTGAAGCTTTCTTT.